This T cell receptor beta chain originates from a study of CD8+ T cells in alopecia areata. As for treatment: oral pan-JAK inhibitor, 5-10 mg twice daily. J was trimmed by 8 bases and V by 3 bases; bases with no gene match: 4. The CDR3 is 14 amino acids. The germline CDR1 and CDR2 sequences are SGHTA and FQGNSA. Reverse transcription of extracted RNA yielded cDNA, which provided the sequencing template. Data came from immunoSEQ multiplex PCR; TCRdb stores just in-frame clones and leaves some out. Of 200,000 to 250,000 clones in the sample, more than 55% were seen once. Regarding this clone: Its target is unknown.

Study observations and caveats: Sequencing of scalp tissue also captures the resident alphabeta T cells of normal skin. Tofacitinib produced a significant decrease in scalp clonality and in expanded CD8+ clones among the top 100. Especially in alopecia totalis/universalis, lesional scalp showed greater clonality than normal scalp did.

The chain carries TRBV7-2 and TRBJ1-2, with TRBD1 matching over 12 bases. The clonotype originates from a human donor with alopecia areata. The source material was CD4+ T cells sorted from blood, sampled between weeks 43 and 45, from a patient treated with tofacitinib. The CDR3 loop is CASSLGQGARGYTF. As DNA, the CDR3 is TGTGCCAGCAGCTTGGGACAGGGGGCGAGGGGCTACACCTTC.